This T cell receptor (beta chain) was sequenced for a study of blood T cells in healthy people across ages. Germline lookup yields CDR1 ENHRY and CDR2 SYGVKD. V shed 10 bases and J 0 bases; nucleotides not matched to a gene: 5. The CDR3 consists of 13 residues. Study-wide findings and caveats: Among long-lived donors, naive CD4+ cells were more numerous and diversity higher than in aged donors.

Through a sample-barcoded 5' primer and a J-beta primer mix, a second PCR was run for 7 to 11 cycles. A template-switch adaptor that had 12 random nucleotides put a tag on each cDNA molecule. The study obtained at least 3 million CDR3-containing paired-end reads from every sample. TCRdb re-called the 5' RACE reads with MiXCR, one entry per CDR3 protein. The table lists around 500,000 distinct CDR3 sequences, roughly 43% of them singletons, with around 23% in the top ten. In regard to this clonotype: What it binds is not known.

The V and J genes are TRBV10-3 and TRBJ1-1; 7 bases match TRBD1. The material sequenced was blood. The sequence was obtained from a man at least 80 years old in good health. The CDR3 DNA follows: TGTGCCAACGCACAGGGGATGAACACTGAAGCTTTCTTT. Its translation is CANAQGMNTEAFF.